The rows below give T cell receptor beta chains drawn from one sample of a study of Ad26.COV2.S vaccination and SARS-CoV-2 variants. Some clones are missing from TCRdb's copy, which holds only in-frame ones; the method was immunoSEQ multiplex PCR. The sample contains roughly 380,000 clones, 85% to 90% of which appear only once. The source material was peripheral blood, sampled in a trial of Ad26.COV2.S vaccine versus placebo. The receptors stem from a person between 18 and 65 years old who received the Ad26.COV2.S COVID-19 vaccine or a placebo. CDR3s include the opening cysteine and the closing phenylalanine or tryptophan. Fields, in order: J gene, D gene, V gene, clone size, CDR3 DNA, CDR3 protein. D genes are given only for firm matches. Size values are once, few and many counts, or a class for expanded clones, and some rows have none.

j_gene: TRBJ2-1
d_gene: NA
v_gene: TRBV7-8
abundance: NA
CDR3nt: TGTGCCAGCAGCTTCGGAGATGAGCAGTTCTTC
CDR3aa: CASSFGDEQFF

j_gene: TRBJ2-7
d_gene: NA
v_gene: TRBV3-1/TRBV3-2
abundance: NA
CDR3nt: TGTGCCAGCAGTTATAGGCCGGGCGGCGAGCAGTACTTC
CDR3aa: CASSYRPGGEQYF

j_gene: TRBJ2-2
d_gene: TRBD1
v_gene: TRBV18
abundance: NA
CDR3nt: TGTGCCAGCTCACCCGTGACAGGGGGGACCGGGGAGCTGTTTTTT
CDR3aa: CASSPVTGGTGELFF

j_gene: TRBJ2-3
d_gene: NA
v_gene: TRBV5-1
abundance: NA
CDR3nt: TGCGCCAGCAGCTTGGTTCAGGGGCGCACAGATACGCAGTATTTT
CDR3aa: CASSLVQGRTDTQYF

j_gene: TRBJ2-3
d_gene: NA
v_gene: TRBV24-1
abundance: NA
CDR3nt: TGTGCCACCAGTGACCCGGGTGGGAAGAGCACAGATACGCAGTATTTT
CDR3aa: CATSDPGGKSTDTQYF

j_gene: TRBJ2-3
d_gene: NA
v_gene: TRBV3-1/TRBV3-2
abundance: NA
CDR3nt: TGTGCCAGCAGCCAGAGGGGGGGGGATACGCAGTATTTT
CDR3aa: CASSQRGGDTQYF

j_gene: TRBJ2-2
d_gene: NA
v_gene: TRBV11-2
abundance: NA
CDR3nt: TGTGCCAGCAGCCCGAGCCCCCGCGGGGAGCTGTTTTTT
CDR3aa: CASSPSPRGELFF

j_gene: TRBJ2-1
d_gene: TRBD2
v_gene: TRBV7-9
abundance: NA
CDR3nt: TGTGCCAGCAGCTTCCCCGGCGTAGCGGGGGATGATGAGCAGTTCTTC
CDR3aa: CASSFPGVAGDDEQFF

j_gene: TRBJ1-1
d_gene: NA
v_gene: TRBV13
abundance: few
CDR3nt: TGTGCCAGCAGCTTAGGGCCAGCCATCTACGAAGCTTTCTTT
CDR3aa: CASSLGPAIYEAFF

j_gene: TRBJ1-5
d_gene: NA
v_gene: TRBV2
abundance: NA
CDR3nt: TGTGCCAGCAGTGAAAACAATAGCAATCAGCCCCAGCATTTT
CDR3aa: CASSENNSNQPQHF

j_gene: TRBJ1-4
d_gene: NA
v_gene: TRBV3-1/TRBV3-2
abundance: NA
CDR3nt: TGTGCCAGCAGAGTTACAGGACTGAGTAATGAAAAACTGTTTTTT
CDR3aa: CASRVTGLSNEKLFF

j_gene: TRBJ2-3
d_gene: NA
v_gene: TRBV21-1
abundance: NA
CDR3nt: TGTGCCAGCAGCAAACGGCGTTCGCGGGGGGGCTGCACAGATACGCAGTATTTT
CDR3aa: CASSKRRSRGGCTDTQYF

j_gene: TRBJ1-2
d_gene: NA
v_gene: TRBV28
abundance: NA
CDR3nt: TGTGCCAGCAGTAACCGGGGGGGCTATGGCTACACCTTC
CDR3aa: CASSNRGGYGYTF

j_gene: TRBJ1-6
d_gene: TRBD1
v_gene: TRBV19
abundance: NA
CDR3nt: TGTGCCAGTGGGGGGACAGGCGGCTATAATTCACCCCTCCACTTT
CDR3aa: CASGGTGGYNSPLHF

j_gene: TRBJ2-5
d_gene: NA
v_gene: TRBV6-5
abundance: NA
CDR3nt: TGTGCCAGCTCCCAAGGCAGCCAAGAGACCCAGTACTTC
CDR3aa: CASSQGSQETQYF

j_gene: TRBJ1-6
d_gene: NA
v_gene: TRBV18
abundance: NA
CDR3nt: TGTGCCAGCTCACCACCGGGCGGGACTCCCAGTTCACCCCTCCACTTT
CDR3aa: CASSPPGGTPSSPLHF

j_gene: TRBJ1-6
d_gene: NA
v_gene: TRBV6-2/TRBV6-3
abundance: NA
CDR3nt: TGTGCCAGCAGTTACTCAGGACGGACCCCCTATTCACCCCTCCACTTT
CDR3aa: CASSYSGRTPYSPLHF

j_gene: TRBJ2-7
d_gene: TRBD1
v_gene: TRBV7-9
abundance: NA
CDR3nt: TGTGCCAGCAGGCCGGACAGGCCATACGAGCAGTACTTC
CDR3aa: CASRPDRPYEQYF

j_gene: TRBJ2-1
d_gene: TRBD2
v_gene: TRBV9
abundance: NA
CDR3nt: TGTGCCAGCAGCGATTCCACTAGCGGGGGAGACAATGAGCAGTTCTTC
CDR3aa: CASSDSTSGGDNEQFF

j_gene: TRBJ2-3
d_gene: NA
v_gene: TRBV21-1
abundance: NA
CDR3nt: TGTGCCAGCAGCAACTTTTTCAGCGGGGGACATTGCAATACGCAGTATTTT
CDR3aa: CASSNFFSGGHCNTQYF

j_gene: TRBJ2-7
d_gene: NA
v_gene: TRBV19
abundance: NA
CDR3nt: TGTGCCAGTAGTATCTCGGGGCCGAGCTCCTACGAGCAGTACTTC
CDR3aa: CASSISGPSSYEQYF

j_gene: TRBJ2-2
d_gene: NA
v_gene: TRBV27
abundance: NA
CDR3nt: TGTGCCAGCAGTACCAGGGGGGACTGGGTCACCGGGGAGCTGTTTTTT
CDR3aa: CASSTRGDWVTGELFF

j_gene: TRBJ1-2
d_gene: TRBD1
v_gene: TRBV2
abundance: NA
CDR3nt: TGTGCCAGCAGTGTTAGGACAGGGGTGGACTATGGCTACACCTTC
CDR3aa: CASSVRTGVDYGYTF

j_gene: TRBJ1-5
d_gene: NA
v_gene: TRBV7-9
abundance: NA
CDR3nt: TGTGCCAGCAGCTTTGGTTCTAGCAATCAGCCCCAGCATTTT
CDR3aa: CASSFGSSNQPQHF

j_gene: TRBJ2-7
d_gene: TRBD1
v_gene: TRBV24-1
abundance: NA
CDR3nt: TGTGCCACCAGTGACCAGGGACAGAGTCCCCCCTACGAGCAGTACTTC
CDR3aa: CATSDQGQSPPYEQYF

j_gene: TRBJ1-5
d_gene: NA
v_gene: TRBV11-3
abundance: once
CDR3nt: TGTGCCAGCAGCTTACAGCAGCAGTATAGCAATCAGCCCCAGCATTTT
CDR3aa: CASSLQQQYSNQPQHF

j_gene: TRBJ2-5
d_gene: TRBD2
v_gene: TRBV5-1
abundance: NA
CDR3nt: TGCGCCAGCAGCTTGGGCCCGGGAGGGGAGACCCAGTACTTC
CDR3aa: CASSLGPGGETQYF

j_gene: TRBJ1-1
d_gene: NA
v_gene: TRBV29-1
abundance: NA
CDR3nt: TGCAGCGTTGTGTTTGGTCGGGCCACTGAAGCTTTCTTT
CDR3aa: CSVVFGRATEAFF

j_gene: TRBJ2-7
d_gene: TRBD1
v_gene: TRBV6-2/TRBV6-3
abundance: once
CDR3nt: TGTGCCAGCAGTTCCAGGACAGGGAAGTTCGAGCAGTACTTC
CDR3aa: CASSSRTGKFEQYF

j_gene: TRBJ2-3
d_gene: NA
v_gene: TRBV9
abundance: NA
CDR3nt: TGTGCCAGCAGCGTAGATGTTCGGGTGGATACGCAGTATTTT
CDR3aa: CASSVDVRVDTQYF

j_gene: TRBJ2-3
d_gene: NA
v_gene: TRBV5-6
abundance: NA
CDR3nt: TGTGCCAGCAGCTTGCGCAGGGGACTTGAAGATACGCAGTATTTT
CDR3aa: CASSLRRGLEDTQYF

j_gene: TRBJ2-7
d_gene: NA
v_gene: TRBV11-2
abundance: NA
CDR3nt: TGTGCCAGCAGCCGCACCGGGACCGCCTACGAGCAGTACTTC
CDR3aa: CASSRTGTAYEQYF

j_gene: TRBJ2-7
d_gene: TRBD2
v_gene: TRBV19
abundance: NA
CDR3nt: TGTGCCAGTAGTTCATCCGGGGGGGTTAGTTACGAGCAGTACTTC
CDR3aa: CASSSSGGVSYEQYF

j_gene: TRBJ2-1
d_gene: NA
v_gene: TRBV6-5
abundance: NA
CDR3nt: TGTGCCAGCAGTTACGTCGGGGGTGAGCAGTTCTTC
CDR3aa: CASSYVGGEQFF

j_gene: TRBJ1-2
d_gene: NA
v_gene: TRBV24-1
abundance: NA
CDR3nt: TGTGCCACCAGTGACTCACTCCGGGGTAACTATGGCTACACCTTC
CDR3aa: CATSDSLRGNYGYTF

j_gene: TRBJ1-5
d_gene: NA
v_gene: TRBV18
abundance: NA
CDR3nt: TGTGCCAGCTCAACCGACAGCGATCAGCCCCAGCATTTT
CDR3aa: CASSTDSDQPQHF

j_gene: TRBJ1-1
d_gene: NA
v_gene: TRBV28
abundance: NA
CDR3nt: TGTGCCAGCAGGGGGGGTTCGGGATTTGGAACTGAAGCTTTCTTT
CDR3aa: CASRGGSGFGTEAFF

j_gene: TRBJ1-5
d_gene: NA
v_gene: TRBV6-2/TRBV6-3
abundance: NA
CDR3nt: TGTGCCAGCAGTTTCAATTCCGGGCCGATGGGGCAGCCCCAGCATTTT
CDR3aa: CASSFNSGPMGQPQHF

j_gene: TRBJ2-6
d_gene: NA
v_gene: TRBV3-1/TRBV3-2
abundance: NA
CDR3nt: TGTGCCAGCAGCCAAGTCGGGGGGCCCAGCTCTGGGGCCAACGTCCTGACTTTC
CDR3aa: CASSQVGGPSSGANVLTF

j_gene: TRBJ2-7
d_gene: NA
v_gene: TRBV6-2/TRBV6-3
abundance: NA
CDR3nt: TGTGCCAGCACTTACTCGGGACCTTCCTACGAGCAGTACTTC
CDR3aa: CASTYSGPSYEQYF

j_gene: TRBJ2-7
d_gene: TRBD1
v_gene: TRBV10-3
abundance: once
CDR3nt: TGTGCCATCAGGCCCGGGACAGGTACCTACGAGCAGTACTTC
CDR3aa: CAIRPGTGTYEQYF

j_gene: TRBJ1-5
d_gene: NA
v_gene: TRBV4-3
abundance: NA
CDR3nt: TGCGCCAGCAGCCAAGACGGCAATCAGCCCCAGCATTTT
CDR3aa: CASSQDGNQPQHF